This note documents a single TCR beta chain sequence. What it binds is not known. V was pared by 3 bases and J by 11 bases, with 10 bases of the junction left unmatched. Germline CDR1 and CDR2: SGHDT and YYEEEE. The CDR3 sequence is 14 residues long. This sample stems from a study of cytomegalovirus exposure and HLA in healthy donors. Study outcomes and limitations: In vitro work confirmed that a few CMV-associated chains recognize CMV antigens. While the bulk of TCR sequences proved rare, some public TCRs turned up in many donors.

The approximately 130-subject validation cohort, separate from the approximately 640-subject first cohort, included the donors. TCRdb keeps only in-frame clones here, not all; method: immunoSEQ multiplex PCR. This repertoire shows some 170,000 clones, 86% found once; its top ten account for 2% to 3%. Sample: PBMCs. The TCR comes from a man aged 18 to 29 in good health and CMV-seropositive. The chain employs TRBV5-6 and TRBJ2-1; 8 positions match TRBD1. In DNA form, the CDR3 reads TGTGCCAGCAGCTGGCCAAAAGACAGGGGACAGCAGTTCTTC. The encoded protein is CASSWPKDRGQQFF.